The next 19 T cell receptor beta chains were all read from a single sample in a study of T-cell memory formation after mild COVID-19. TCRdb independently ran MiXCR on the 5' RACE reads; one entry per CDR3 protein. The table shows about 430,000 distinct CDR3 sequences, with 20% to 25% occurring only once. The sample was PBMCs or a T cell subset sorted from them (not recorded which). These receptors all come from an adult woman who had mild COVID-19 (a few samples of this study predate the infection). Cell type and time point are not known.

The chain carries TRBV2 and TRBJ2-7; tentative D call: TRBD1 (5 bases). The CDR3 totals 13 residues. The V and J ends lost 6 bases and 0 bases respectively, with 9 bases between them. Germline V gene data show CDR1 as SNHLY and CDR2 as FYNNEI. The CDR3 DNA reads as TGTGCCAGCAGGGTTGACAGCTCCTACGAGCAGTACTTC. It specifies CASRVDSSYEQYF.

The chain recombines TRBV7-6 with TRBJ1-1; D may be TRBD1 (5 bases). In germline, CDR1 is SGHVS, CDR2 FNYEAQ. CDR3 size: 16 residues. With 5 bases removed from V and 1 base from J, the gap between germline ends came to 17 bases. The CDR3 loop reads CASSVAREEWNTEAFF. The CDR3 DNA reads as TGTGCCAGCAGCGTTGCCAGGGAAGAATGGAACACTGAAGCTTTCTTT.

This CDR3 is CASSQDDVRGLYEQYF. The CDR3 DNA is TGTGCCAGCAGCCAAGATGATGTTCGGGGATTGTACGAGCAGTACTTC. The chain is built from TRBV4-2 and TRBJ2-7; weak D call: TRBD2 (5 bases). The length of the CDR3 is 16 residues. The germline gives CDR1 LGHNA, CDR2 YNFKEQ. V was pared by 0 bases and J by 4 bases, with 16 bases between.

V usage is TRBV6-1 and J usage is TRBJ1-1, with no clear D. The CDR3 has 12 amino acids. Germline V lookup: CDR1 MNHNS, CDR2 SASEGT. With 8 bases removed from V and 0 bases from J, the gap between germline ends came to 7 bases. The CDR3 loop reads CASVRVNTEAFF. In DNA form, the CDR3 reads TGTGCCAGCGTCAGAGTGAACACTGAAGCTTTCTTT.

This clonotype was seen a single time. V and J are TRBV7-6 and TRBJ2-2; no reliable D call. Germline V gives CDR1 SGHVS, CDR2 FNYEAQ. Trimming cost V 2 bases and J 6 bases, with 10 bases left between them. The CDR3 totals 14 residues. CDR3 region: CASSLFPSPGELFF. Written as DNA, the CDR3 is TGTGCCAGCAGCTTATTCCCGAGCCCCGGGGAGCTGTTTTTT.

The CDR3 DNA reads TGTGCCAGCAGCAGAAGGATCGCGGGCTCCTACGAGCAGTACTTC. This translates into CASSRRIAGSYEQYF. The rearrangement links TRBV27 to TRBJ2-7, with a possible D match to TRBD2 (5 bases). This CDR3 has 15 amino acids. V was trimmed by 6 bases and J by 0 bases, leaving 15 bases between them. Germline-derived CDR1 and CDR2 are MNHEY and SMNVEV (reference sequence).

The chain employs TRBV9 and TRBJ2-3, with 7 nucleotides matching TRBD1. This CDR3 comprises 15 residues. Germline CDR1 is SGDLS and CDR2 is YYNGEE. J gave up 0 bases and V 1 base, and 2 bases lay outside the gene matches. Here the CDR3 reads CASSVQGVSTDTQYF. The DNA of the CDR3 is TGTGCCAGCAGCGTACAGGGGGTTAGCACAGATACGCAGTATTTT.

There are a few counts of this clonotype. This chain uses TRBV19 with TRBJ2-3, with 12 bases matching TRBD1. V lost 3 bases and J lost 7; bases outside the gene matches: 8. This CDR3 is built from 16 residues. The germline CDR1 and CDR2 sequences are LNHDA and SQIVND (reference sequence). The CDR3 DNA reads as TGTGCCAGTAGTATGGCGGGGACAGGGGGCAAGTATACGCAGTATTTT. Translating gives CASSMAGTGGKYTQYF.

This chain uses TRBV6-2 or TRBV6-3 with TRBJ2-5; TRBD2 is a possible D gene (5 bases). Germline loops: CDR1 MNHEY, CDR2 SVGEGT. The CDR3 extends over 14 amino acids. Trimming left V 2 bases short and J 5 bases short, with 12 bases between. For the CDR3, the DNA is TGTGCCAGCAGTTACGCTCTCGGGGTGGAGACCCAGTACTTC. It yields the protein CASSYALGVETQYF.

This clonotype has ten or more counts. Here the CDR3 DNA reads TGCAGTGCTAGGAGCGGGGGGCCATATAATTCACCCCTCCACTTT. Residues: CSARSGGPYNSPLHF. The chain joins TRBV20-1 to TRBJ1-6; a possible D gene is TRBD1 (6 bases). Germline V gene sequence: CDR1 DFQATT, CDR2 SNEGSKA (reference sequence). Trimming stripped 3 bases from V and 4 bases from J, with 13 bases between. The CDR3 is made up of 15 amino acids.

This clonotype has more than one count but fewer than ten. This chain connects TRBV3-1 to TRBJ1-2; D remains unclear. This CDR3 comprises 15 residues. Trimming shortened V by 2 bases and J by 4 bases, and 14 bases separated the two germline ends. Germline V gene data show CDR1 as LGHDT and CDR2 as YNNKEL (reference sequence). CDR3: CASSQWQAQLYGYTF. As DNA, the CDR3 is TGTGCCAGCAGCCAATGGCAGGCGCAACTCTATGGCTACACCTTC.

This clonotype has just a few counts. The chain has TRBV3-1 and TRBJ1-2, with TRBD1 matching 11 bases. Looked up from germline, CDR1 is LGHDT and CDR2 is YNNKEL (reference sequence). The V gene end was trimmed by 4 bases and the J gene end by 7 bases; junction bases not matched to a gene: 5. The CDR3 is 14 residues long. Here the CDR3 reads CASSPRTGGFGYTF. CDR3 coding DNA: TGTGCCAGCAGCCCCCGGACAGGGGGCTTTGGCTACACCTTC.

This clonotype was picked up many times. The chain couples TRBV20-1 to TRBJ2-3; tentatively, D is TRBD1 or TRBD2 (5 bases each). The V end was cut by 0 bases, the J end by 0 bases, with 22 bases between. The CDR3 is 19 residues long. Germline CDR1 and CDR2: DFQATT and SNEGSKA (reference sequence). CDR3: CSARDRRIGAGKSTDTQYF. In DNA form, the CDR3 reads TGCAGTGCTAGAGATCGTAGGATTGGGGCCGGGAAAAGCACAGATACGCAGTATTTT.

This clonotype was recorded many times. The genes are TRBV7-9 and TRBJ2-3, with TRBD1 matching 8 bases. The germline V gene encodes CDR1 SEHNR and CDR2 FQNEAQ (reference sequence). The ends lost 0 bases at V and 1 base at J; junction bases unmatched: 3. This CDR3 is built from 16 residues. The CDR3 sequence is CASSLARTGRTDTQYF. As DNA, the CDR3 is TGTGCCAGCAGCTTAGCCCGGACAGGGCGCACAGATACGCAGTATTTT.

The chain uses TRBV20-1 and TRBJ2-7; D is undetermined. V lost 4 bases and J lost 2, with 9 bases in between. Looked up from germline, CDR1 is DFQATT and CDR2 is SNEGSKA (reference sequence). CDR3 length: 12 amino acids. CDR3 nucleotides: TGCAGTGCTAACCCAGACCCCTACGAGCAGTACTTC. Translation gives CSANPDPYEQYF.

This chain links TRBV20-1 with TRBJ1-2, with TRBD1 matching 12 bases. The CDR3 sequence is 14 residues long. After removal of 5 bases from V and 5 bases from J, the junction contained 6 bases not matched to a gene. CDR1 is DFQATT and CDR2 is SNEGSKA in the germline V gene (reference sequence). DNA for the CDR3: TGCAGTGCTCAGGGACAGGGGGCCTCTTATGGCTACACCTTC. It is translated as CSAQGQGASYGYTF.

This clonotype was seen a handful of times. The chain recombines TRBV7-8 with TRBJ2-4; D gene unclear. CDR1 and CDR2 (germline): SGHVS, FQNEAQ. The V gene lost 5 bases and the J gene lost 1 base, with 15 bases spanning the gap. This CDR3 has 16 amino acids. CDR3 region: CASSRDGYGAKNIQYF. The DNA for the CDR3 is TGTGCCAGCAGCCGAGACGGGTACGGCGCCAAAAACATTCAGTACTTC.

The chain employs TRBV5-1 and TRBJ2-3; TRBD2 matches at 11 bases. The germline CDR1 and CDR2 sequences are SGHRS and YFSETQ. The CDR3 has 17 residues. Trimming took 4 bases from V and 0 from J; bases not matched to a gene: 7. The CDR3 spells CASSPRLAGISTDTQYF. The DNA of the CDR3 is TGCGCCAGCAGCCCTCGACTAGCGGGAATTAGCACAGATACGCAGTATTTT.

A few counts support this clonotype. The DNA for the CDR3 is TGTGCCAGCAGTCTTTGGACAGGGGGTTCCAATGAGCAGTTCTTC. As protein: CASSLWTGGSNEQFF. V gene TRBV6-2 or TRBV6-3 combines with J gene TRBJ2-1; TRBD1 matches 10 bases. Germline trimming cut 5 bases from V and 6 bases from J; bases unmatched to any gene: 7. CDR3 size: 15 residues. Per germline, CDR1 MNHEY and CDR2 SVGEGT.